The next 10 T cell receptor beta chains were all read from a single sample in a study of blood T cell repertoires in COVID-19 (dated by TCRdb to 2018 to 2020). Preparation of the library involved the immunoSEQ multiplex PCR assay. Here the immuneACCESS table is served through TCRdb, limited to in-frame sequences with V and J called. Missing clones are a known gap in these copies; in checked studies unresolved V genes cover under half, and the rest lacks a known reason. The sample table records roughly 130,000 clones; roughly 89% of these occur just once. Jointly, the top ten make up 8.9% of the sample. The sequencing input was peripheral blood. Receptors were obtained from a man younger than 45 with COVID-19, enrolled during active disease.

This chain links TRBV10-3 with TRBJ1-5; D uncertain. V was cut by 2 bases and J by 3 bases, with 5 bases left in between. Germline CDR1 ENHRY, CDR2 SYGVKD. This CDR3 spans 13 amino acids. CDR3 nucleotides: TGTGCCATCAGTGAGAACACCAATCAGCCCCAGCATTTT. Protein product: CAISENTNQPQHF.

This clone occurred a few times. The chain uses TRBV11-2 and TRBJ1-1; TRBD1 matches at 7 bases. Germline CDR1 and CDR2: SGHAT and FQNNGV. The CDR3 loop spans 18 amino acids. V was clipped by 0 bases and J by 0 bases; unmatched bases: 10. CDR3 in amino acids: CASSLDFGRGDMNTEAFF. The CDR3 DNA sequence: TGTGCCAGCAGCTTAGACTTCGGCAGGGGGGACATGAACACTGAAGCTTTCTTT. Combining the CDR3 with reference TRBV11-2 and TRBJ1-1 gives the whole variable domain EAGVAQSPRYKIIEKRQSVAFWCNPISGHATLYWYQQILGQGPKLLIQFQNNGVVDDSQLPKDRFSAERLKGVDSTLKIQPAKLEDSAVYLCASSLDFGRGDMNTEAFFGQGTRLTVV.

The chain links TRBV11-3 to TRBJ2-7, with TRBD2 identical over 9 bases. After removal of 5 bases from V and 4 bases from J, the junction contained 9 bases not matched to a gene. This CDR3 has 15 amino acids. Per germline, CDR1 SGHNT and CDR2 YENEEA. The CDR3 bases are TGTGCCAGCAGCGTATCTAGCGGGGAGGAGTACGAGCAGTACTTC. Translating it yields CASSVSSGEEYEQYF.

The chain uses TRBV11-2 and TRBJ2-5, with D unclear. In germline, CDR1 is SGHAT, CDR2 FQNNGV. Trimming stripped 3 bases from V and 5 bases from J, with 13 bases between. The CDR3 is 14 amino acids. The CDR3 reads CASSFHRGGETQYF. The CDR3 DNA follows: TGTGCCAGCAGCTTTCATCGAGGTGGGGAGACCCAGTACTTC.

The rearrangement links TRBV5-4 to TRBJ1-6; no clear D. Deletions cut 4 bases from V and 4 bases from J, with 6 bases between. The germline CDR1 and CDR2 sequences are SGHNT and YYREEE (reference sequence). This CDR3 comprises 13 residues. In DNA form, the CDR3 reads TGTGCCAGCAGCCCAGATTATAATTCACCCCTCCACTTT. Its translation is CASSPDYNSPLHF.

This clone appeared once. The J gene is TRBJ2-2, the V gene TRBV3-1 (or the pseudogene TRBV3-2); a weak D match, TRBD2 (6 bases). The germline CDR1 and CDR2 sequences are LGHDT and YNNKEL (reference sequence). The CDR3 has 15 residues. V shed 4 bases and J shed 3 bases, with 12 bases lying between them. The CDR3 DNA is TGTGCCAGCAGCCCGAATTGGGGGGACACCGGGGAGCTGTTTTTT. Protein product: CASSPNWGDTGELFF.

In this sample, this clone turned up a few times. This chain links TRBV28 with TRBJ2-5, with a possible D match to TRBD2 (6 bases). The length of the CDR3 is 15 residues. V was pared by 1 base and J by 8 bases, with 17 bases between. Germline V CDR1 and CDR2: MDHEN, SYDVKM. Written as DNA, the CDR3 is TGTGCCAGCAGTTTATTGACTAGGGCGGGCGAAACCCAGTACTTC. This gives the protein CASSLLTRAGETQYF.

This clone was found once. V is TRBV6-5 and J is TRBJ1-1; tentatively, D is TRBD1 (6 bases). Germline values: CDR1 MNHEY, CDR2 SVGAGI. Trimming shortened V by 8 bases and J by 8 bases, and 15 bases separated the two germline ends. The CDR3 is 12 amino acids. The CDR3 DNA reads TGTGCCAGCGGGGGACACTCCCAGGAAGCTTTCTTT. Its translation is CASGGHSQEAFF.

The CDR3 sequence is CASSPSAGDYGYTF. In DNA, the CDR3 is TGTGCCAGCTCACCGTCCGCAGGGGACTATGGCTACACCTTC. The gene calls are TRBV18 and TRBJ1-2; possibly TRBD1 for D (6 bases). V dropped 3 bases and J dropped 3 bases, with 11 bases sitting between them. The CDR3 is made up of 14 amino acids. The germline CDR1 and CDR2 sequences are KGHSH and LQKENI. Full variable domain (rest looked up from reference TRBV18 and TRBJ1-2): NAGVMQNPRHLVRRRGQEARLRCSPMKGHSHVYWYRQLPEEGLKFMVYLQKENIIDESGMPKERFSAEFPKEGPSILRIQQVVRGDSAAYFCASSPSAGDYGYTFGSGTRLTVV.

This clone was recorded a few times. Here the CDR3 DNA reads TGTGCCAGTACCGGACAGGAGAAGATAAAGCCCCAGCATTTT. Translating it yields CASTGQEKIKPQHF. The chain recombines TRBV19 with TRBJ1-5; 7 positions agree with TRBD1. Germline CDR1 LNHDA, CDR2 SQIVND (reference sequence). V was clipped by 7 bases and J by 8 bases; unmatched bases: 11. The CDR3 sequence is 14 residues long.